The source of this T cell receptor beta chain is a study of blood T cell repertoires in COVID-19. Germline V lookup: CDR1 MNHEY, CDR2 SMNVEV (reference sequence). This CDR3 has 14 residues. V dropped 5 bases and J dropped 7 bases, with 17 bases sitting between them. Some clones are missing from TCRdb's copy, which holds only in-frame ones; the method was immunoSEQ multiplex PCR. The data hold 150,000 to 200,000 clones, with approximately 80% observed a single time. Specimen: peripheral blood. This receptor was taken from an elderly woman with COVID-19, enrolled during active disease. The chain combines TRBV27 with TRBJ1-1; D remains ambiguous. CDR3: CASSPRDGFDEAFF. Here the CDR3 DNA reads TGTGCCAGCAGTCCCCGGGATGGGTTTGATGAAGCTTTCTTT.